One sample yielded the 11 T cell receptor beta chains listed below, sequenced in a study of early stage breast cancer tumors. The data were produced by immunoSEQ multiplex PCR, yet TCRdb's version contains in-frame clones alone and is incomplete. The data contain under 4,500 clones, 55% to 70% of them singletons. The sample taken for sequencing was breast tumor tissue. These receptor sequences come from a person in their 40s with breast cancer.

The rearrangement links TRBV7-9 to TRBJ2-3, with a tentative D call TRBD2 (5 bases). Germline V gene lookup returns CDR1 SEHNR and CDR2 FQNEAQ (reference sequence). The ends were cut back, 6 bases at V and 5 bases at J, with 9 bases in the middle. The CDR3 covers 12 residues. The CDR3 spells CASREEVDTQYF. The CDR3 region has the DNA TGTGCCAGCAGGGAGGAGGTAGATACGCAGTATTTT. Complete variable domain (other parts from reference TRBV7-9 and TRBJ2-3): DTGVSQNPRHKITKRGQNVTFRCDPISEHNRLYWYRQTLGQGPEFLTYFQNEAQLEKSRLLSDRFSAERPKGSFSTLEIQRTEQGDSAMYLCASREEVDTQYFGPGTRLTVL.

The CDR3 reads CASRSSQGVYEQYF. The CDR3 DNA reads TGTGCCAGCAGATCGAGCCAGGGGGTCTACGAGCAGTACTTC. The chain employs TRBV5-4 and TRBJ2-7; 7 bases match TRBD1. Germline lookup yields CDR1 SGHNT and CDR2 YYREEE (reference sequence). J was trimmed by 3 bases and V by 5 bases; bases with no gene match: 8. The CDR3 covers 14 residues.

The genes are TRBV19 and TRBJ1-4; no reliable D call. This CDR3 has 15 amino acids. Trimming pared 1 base from V and 0 bases from J, leaving 6 bases between. Germline-derived CDR1 and CDR2 are LNHDA and SQIVND (reference sequence). CDR3 in amino acids: CASSIGVATNEKLFF. The CDR3 nucleotides are TGTGCCAGTAGTATAGGGGTCGCAACTAATGAAAAACTGTTTTTT.

The V and J genes are TRBV28 and TRBJ1-3; the D is unclear. The CDR3 sequence is 14 residues long. Germline assignment: CDR1 MDHEN and CDR2 SYDVKM. V was shortened by 4 bases and J by 1 base, with 8 bases between the two germline ends. The CDR3 DNA is TGTGCCAGCAGTTATACAACTTCTGGAAACACCATATATTTT. Residues: CASSYTTSGNTIYF. Full variable domain (outside the CDR3, taken from reference TRBV28 and TRBJ1-3): DVKVTQSSRYLVKRTGEKVFLECVQDMDHENMFWYRQDPGLGLRLIYFSYDVKMKEKGDIPEGYSVSREKKERFSLILESASTNQTSMYLCASSYTTSGNTIYFGEGSWLTVV.

The chain recombines TRBV11-1 with TRBJ2-1; 7 positions match TRBD1. Germline CDR1 and CDR2: SGHAT and FQDESV (reference sequence). The ends lost 3 bases at V and 0 bases at J; junction bases unmatched: 2. The CDR3 runs 15 residues. CDR3 region: CASSLGDSSYNEQFF. In DNA, the CDR3 is TGTGCCAGCAGCTTGGGGGACAGCTCCTACAATGAGCAGTTCTTC. The complete variable domain, with remaining parts taken from reference TRBV11-1 and TRBJ2-1, reads EAEVAQSPRYKITEKSQAVAFWCDPISGHATLYWYRQILGQGPELLVQFQDESVVDDSQLPKDRFSAERLKGVDSTLKIQPAELGDSAMYLCASSLGDSSYNEQFFGPGTRLTVL.

The chain is built from TRBV4-2 and TRBJ2-5; TRBD2 matches at 9 bases. V dropped 4 bases and J dropped 5; count of bases not matched to a gene: 11. CDR1 is LGHNA, CDR2 YNFKEQ, per germline. CDR3 length equals 16 residues. The CDR3, as DNA: TGTGCCAGCAGCCCGTATAGCGGGAGCGTAGGGGAGACCCAGTACTTC. Translation gives CASSPYSGSVGETQYF.

Only a few counts were recorded for this clone. The chain combines TRBV5-4 with TRBJ2-2; 7 bases are shared with TRBD2. CDR1 and CDR2 (germline): SGHNT, YYREEE (reference sequence). The length of the CDR3 is 16 residues. After removal of 5 bases from V and 5 bases from J, the junction contained 12 bases not matched to a gene. The CDR3 DNA follows: TGTGCCAGCAGGTTTGCGGCGGGAGAGGCAACCGGGGAGCTGTTTTTT. Translating gives CASRFAAGEATGELFF.

This chain connects TRBV27 to TRBJ1-1; tentatively, D is TRBD1 (6 bases). Germline-derived CDR1 and CDR2 are MNHEY and SMNVEV (reference sequence). V was cut by 6 bases and J by 1 base, with 15 bases left in between. The CDR3 contains 15 residues. The CDR3 loop reads CASRDLTGTNTEAFF. The CDR3 bases are TGTGCCAGCAGGGACCTTACAGGGACGAACACTGAAGCTTTCTTT.

The chain is built from TRBV19 and TRBJ2-3; 8 bases map to TRBD1. With 7 bases clipped from V and 0 bases from J, the junction kept 6 bases outside the gene matches. The CDR3 has 15 amino acids. Per the germline V gene, CDR1 is LNHDA and CDR2 is SQIVND (reference sequence). The CDR3 sequence: CASNPDRASTDTQYF. As DNA, the CDR3 is TGTGCCAGTAACCCGGACAGGGCTAGCACAGATACGCAGTATTTT.

The chain has TRBV4-1 and TRBJ1-1, with TRBD1 matching over 7 bases. Looked up from germline, CDR1 is MGHRA and CDR2 is YSYEKL. CDR3 size: 14 residues. The trim removed 2 bases at V and 5 bases at J, leaving 5 bases unmatched. CDR3 amino acids: CASSQHRGGTEAFF. In DNA, the CDR3 is TGCGCCAGCAGCCAACACAGGGGTGGGACTGAAGCTTTCTTT.

This clone was found once. The chain couples TRBV7-3 to TRBJ2-7; D not resolved. V lost 2 bases to trimming and J lost 3 bases, with 8 bases between them. The CDR3 consists of 13 residues. Germline lookup yields CDR1 SGHTA and CDR2 FQGTGA. Here the CDR3 reads CASSLDTGYEQYF. The CDR3 coding sequence is TGTGCCAGCAGCTTAGACACGGGCTACGAGCAGTACTTC.